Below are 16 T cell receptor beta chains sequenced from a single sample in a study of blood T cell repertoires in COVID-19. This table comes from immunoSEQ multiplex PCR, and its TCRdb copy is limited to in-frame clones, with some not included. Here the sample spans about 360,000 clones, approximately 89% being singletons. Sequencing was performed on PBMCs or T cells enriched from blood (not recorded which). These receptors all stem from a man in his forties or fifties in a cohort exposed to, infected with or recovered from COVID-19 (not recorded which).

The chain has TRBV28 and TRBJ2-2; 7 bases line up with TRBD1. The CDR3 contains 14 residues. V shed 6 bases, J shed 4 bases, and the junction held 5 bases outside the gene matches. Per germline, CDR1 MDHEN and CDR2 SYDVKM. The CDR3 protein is CASRETGTTGELFF. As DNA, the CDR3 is TGTGCCAGCAGGGAGACAGGGACCACCGGGGAGCTGTTTTTT. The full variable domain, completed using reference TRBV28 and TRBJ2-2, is DVKVTQSSRYLVKRTGEKVFLECVQDMDHENMFWYRQDPGLGLRLIYFSYDVKMKEKGDIPEGYSVSREKKERFSLILESASTNQTSMYLCASRETGTTGELFFGEGSRLTVL.

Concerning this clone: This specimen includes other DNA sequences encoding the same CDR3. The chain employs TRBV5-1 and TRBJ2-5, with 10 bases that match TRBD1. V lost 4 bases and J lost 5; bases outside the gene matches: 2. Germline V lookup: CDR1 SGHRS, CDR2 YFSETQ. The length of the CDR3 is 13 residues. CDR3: CASSQDRGETQYF. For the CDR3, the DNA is TGCGCCAGCAGCCAGGACAGGGGGGAGACCCAGTACTTC.

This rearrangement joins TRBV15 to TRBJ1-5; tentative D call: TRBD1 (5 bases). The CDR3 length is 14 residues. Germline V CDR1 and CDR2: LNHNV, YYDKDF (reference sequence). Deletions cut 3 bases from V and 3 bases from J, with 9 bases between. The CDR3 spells CATSRNRINQPQHF. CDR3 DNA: TGTGCCACCAGCAGGAACAGGATCAATCAGCCCCAGCATTTT.

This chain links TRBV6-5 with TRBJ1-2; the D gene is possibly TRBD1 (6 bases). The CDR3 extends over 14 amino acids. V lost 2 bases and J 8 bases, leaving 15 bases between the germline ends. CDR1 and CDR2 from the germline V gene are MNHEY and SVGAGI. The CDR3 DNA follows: TGTGCCAGCAGTTACAGTTCTACAGGGAAAGGCTACACCTTC. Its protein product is CASSYSSTGKGYTF.

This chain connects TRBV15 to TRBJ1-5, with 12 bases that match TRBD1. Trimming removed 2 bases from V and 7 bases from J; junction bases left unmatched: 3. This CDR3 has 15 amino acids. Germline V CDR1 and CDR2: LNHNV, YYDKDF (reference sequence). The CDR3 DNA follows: TGTGCCACCAGCAGACCCGGGACAGGGGGCCAGCCCCAGCATTTT. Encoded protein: CATSRPGTGGQPQHF.

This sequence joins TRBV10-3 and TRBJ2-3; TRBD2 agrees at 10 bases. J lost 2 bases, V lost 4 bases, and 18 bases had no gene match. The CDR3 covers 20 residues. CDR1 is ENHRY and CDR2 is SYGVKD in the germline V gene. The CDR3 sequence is CAISGRTSGIWEGFTDTQYF. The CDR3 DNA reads TGTGCCATCAGTGGACGGACTAGCGGAATCTGGGAGGGTTTCACAGATACGCAGTATTTT.

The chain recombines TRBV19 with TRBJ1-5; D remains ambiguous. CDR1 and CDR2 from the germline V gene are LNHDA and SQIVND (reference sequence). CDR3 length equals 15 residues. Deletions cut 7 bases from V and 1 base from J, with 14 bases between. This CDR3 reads CASKVEQLSNQPQHF. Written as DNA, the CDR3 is TGTGCCAGTAAGGTGGAGCAGTTAAGCAATCAGCCCCAGCATTTT.

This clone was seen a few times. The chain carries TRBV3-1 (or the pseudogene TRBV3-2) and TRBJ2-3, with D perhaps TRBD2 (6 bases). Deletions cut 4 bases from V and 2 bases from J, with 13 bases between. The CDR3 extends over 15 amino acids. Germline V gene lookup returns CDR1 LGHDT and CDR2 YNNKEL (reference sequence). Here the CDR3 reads CASSPSVRDTDTQYF. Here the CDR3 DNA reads TGTGCCAGCAGCCCTAGTGTGCGGGACACAGATACGCAGTATTTT.

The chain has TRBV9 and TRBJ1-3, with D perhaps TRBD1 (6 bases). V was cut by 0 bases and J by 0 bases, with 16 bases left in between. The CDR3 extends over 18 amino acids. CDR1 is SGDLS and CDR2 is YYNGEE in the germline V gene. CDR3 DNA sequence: TGTGCCAGCAGCGTAGCTTCGCGACAGGTCAGCTCTGGAAACACCATATATTTT. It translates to CASSVASRQVSSGNTIYF.

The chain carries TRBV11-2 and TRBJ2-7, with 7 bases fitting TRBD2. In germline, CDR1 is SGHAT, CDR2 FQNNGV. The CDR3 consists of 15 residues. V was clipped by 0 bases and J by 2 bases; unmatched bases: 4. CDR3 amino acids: CASSLERGRTYEQYF. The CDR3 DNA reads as TGTGCCAGCAGCTTAGAACGCGGGAGAACCTACGAGCAGTACTTC.

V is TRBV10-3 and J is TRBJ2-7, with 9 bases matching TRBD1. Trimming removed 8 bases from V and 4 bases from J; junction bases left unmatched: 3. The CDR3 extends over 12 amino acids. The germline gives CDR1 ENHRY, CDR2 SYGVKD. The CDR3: CAIGQGPYEQYF. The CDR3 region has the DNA TGTGCCATCGGACAGGGGCCATACGAGCAGTACTTC.

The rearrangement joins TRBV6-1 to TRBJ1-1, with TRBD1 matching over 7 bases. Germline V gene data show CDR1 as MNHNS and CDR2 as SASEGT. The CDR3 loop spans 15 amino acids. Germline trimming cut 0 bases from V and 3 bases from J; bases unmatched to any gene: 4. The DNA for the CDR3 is TGTGCCAGCAGTGAAGCAGCGACAGGGTACACTGAAGCTTTCTTT. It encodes CASSEAATGYTEAFF.

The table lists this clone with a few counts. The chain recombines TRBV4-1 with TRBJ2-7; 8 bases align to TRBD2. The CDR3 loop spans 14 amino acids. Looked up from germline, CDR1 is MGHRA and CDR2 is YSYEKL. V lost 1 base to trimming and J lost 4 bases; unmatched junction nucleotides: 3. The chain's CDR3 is CASSQGLAGYEQYF. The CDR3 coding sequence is TGCGCCAGCAGCCAAGGGCTAGCGGGTTACGAGCAGTACTTC.

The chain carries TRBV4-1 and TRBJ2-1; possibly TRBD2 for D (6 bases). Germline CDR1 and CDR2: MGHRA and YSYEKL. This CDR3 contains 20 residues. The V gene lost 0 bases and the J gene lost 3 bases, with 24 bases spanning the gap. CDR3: CASSQDLRRLGSPDYNEQFF. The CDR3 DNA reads TGCGCCAGCAGCCAAGATCTCAGGCGACTAGGATCGCCGGACTACAATGAGCAGTTCTTC.

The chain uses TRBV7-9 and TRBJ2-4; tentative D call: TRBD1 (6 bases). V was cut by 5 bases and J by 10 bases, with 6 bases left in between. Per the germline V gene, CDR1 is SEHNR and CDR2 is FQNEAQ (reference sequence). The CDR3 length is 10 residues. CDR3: CASSGQIQYF. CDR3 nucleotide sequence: TGTGCCAGCAGCGGACAGATTCAGTACTTC.

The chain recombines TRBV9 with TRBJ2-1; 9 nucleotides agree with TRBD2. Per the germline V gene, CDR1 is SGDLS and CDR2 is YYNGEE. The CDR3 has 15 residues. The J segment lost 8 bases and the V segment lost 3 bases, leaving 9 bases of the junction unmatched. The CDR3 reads CASSAQAGGGYEQFF. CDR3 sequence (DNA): TGTGCCAGCAGCGCGCAAGCGGGAGGCGGGTATGAGCAGTTCTTC.